Each of the 32 T cell receptor beta chains below was sequenced from the same sample in a study of T-cell memory formation after mild COVID-19. Each CDR3 protein gets one entry after TCRdb re-called the 5' RACE reads with MiXCR. There are under 300,000 distinct CDR3 sequences in the sample; approximately 8% occur only once, and roughly 22% lies in the top ten. Material: PBMCs or a T cell subset sorted from them (not recorded which). All receptors derive from a man aged 18-30 years who had mild COVID-19 (a few samples of this study predate the infection). Cell type and time point are not known.

The chain links TRBV20-1 to TRBJ2-5; TRBD2 agrees at 8 bases. V lost 6 bases to trimming and J lost 3 bases; unmatched junction nucleotides: 6. The CDR3 runs to 13 residues. Looked up from germline, CDR1 is DFQATT and CDR2 is SNEGSKA (reference sequence). DNA of the CDR3: TGCAGTGCGCCTCAGCGGGGGAAAGAGACCCAGTACTTC. This gives the protein CSAPQRGKETQYF.

This clonotype has only a few counts. J is TRBJ1-2 and V is TRBV6-6, with a tentative D call TRBD1 (6 bases). V was trimmed by 5 bases and J by 8 bases, leaving 15 bases between them. Germline V CDR1 and CDR2: MNHNY, SVGAGI (reference sequence). The CDR3 is made up of 13 amino acids. The CDR3 sequence: CASSNRQAGGYTF. The CDR3 region has the DNA TGTGCCAGCAGTAACCGACAGGCGGGGGGCTACACCTTC.

The CDR3 DNA reads TGTGCCAGCTCCACCAAGGGGGGGCTCGGGCAGCCCCAGCATTTT. Amino acids: CASSTKGGLGQPQHF. This rearrangement joins TRBV18 to TRBJ1-5; perhaps TRBD1 as D (6 bases). Germline CDR1 reads KGHSH; CDR2 reads LQKENI. The V end was cut by 6 bases, the J end by 7 bases, with 19 bases between. CDR3 length equals 15 residues.

Only a few counts were recorded for this clonotype. The rearrangement joins TRBV4-1 to TRBJ1-5; 9 bases fit TRBD1. The V and J ends lost 1 base and 5 bases, in that order; junction bases with no gene match: 6. Germline V gene data show CDR1 as MGHRA and CDR2 as YSYEKL. This CDR3 has 16 amino acids. CDR3 bases: TGCGCCAGCAGCCAAGGTCCGTGGGACAGGGATCAGCCCCAGCATTTT. As protein: CASSQGPWDRDQPQHF.

The chain uses TRBV20-1 and TRBJ2-5; 9 bases map to TRBD2. Trimming took 6 bases from V and 2 from J; bases not matched to a gene: 7. The germline CDR1 and CDR2 sequences are DFQATT and SNEGSKA (reference sequence). The CDR3 length is 14 residues. CDR3 residues: CSAQGLAGQETQYF. CDR3 DNA sequence: TGCAGTGCCCAGGGGCTAGCGGGACAAGAGACCCAGTACTTC.

This clonotype has just a few counts. The V gene is TRBV7-2, the J gene TRBJ1-4, with D perhaps TRBD1 (6 bases). The CDR3 sequence is 14 residues long. V was pared by 3 bases and J by 8 bases, with 13 bases between. Germline V gene data show CDR1 as SGHTA and CDR2 as FQGNSA. The CDR3 reads CASSFAGAAEKLFF. The CDR3 DNA is TGTGCCAGCAGCTTCGCAGGGGCGGCAGAAAAACTGTTTTTT.

This chain uses TRBV5-1 with TRBJ1-2; 7 bases are a match to TRBD1. V lost 3 bases and J lost 0; bases outside the gene matches: 11. The CDR3 has 17 amino acids. Germline V lookup: CDR1 SGHRS, CDR2 YFSETQ. The CDR3 nucleotides read TGCGCCAGCAGCTCCCGGACAGGTTTTGCGTCTAACTATGGCTACACCTTC. Translation gives CASSSRTGFASNYGYTF.

This clonotype was seen a handful of times. The chain combines TRBV5-4 with TRBJ1-1; tentative D call: TRBD1 (5 bases). CDR1 SGHNT and CDR2 YYREEE come from the germline V gene (reference sequence). This CDR3 has 13 residues. V was shortened by 4 bases and J by 3 bases, with 10 bases between the two germline ends. The CDR3 nucleotides are TGTGCCAGCAGCAAGGACACTTACACTGAAGCTTTCTTT. This codes for CASSKDTYTEAFF.

This clonotype showed up many times. The chain links TRBV29-1 to TRBJ1-1; D call uncertain. Trimming cost V 3 bases and J 3 bases, with 11 bases left between them. The CDR3 has 13 residues. Germline CDR1 is SQVTM and CDR2 is ANQGSEA. For the CDR3, the DNA is TGCAGCGTTGAGAAGGGTTGGGACACTGAAGCTTTCTTT. Translation gives CSVEKGWDTEAFF.

This clonotype occurred once. The chain employs TRBV4-1 and TRBJ1-3; tentatively, D is TRBD1 (5 bases). The CDR3 is 16 amino acids. Between the trimmed V and J ends, which lost 1 base and 0 bases, there was a span of 10 bases. The V gene's germline CDR1 is MGHRA and CDR2 YSYEKL. DNA for the CDR3: TGCGCCAGCAGCCAAGCAGTCAGGGCCTCTGGAAACACCATATATTTT. The encoded protein is CASSQAVRASGNTIYF.

The V call is TRBV15, the J call TRBJ2-2; TRBD2 might be the D (6 bases). V was pared by 11 bases and J by 5 bases, with 18 bases between. The CDR3 contains 14 residues. Per the germline V gene, CDR1 is LNHNV and CDR2 is YYDKDF (reference sequence). As DNA, the CDR3 is TGTGCCCCGGGAGAACCGGCGGGTACCGGGGAGCTGTTTTTT. It translates to CAPGEPAGTGELFF.

This clonotype was seen repeatedly, ten times or more. V and J are TRBV12-3 or TRBV12-4 and TRBJ2-3; D remains ambiguous. This CDR3 contains 12 residues. Trimming took off 3 bases at V and 6 bases at J, with 7 bases between the two ends. CDR3 DNA sequence: TGTGCCAGCAGTTTTCGACCGGATACGCAGTATTTT. As protein: CASSFRPDTQYF.

V is TRBV24-1 and J is TRBJ2-5, with 13 nucleotides matching TRBD2. The CDR3 consists of 16 residues. Trimming took 5 bases from V and 5 from J; bases not matched to a gene: 7. Germline V lookup: CDR1 KGHDR, CDR2 SFDVKD. CDR3 bases: TGTGCCACCAGTGGTCCCCCGGGACTAGCGGGGGAGACCCAGTACTTC. Its translation: CATSGPPGLAGETQYF.

The rearrangement joins TRBV5-1 to TRBJ2-2; tentatively, D is TRBD2 (5 bases). Between the trimmed V and J ends, which lost 3 bases and 5 bases, there was a span of 11 bases. Germline-derived CDR1 and CDR2 are SGHRS and YFSETQ. CDR3 length equals 14 residues. As DNA, the CDR3 is TGCGCCAGCAGCTCCTTCGGCGGGACCGGGGAGCTGTTTTTT. It is translated as CASSSFGGTGELFF.

This clonotype has just a few counts. The chain uses TRBV30 and TRBJ2-7; maybe TRBD1 (6 bases). The CDR3 runs 12 residues. V was cut by 0 bases and J by 11 bases, with 14 bases left in between. Germline values: CDR1 GTSNPN, CDR2 SVGIG (reference sequence). The CDR3 DNA is TGTGCCTGGAGTGTACCCAGGGGAGTTGAGTACTTC. This translates into CAWSVPRGVEYF.

The chain joins TRBV4-1 to TRBJ1-1; D may be TRBD1 (6 bases). Trimming left V 3 bases short and J 5 bases short, with 13 bases between. Germline V lookup: CDR1 MGHRA, CDR2 YSYEKL. The CDR3 spans 14 residues. CDR3 DNA: TGCGCCAGCAGCCAGAGAGAGGGGGTGACTGAAGCTTTCTTT. Translation gives CASSQREGVTEAFF.

This clonotype was picked up a small number of times. The V and J genes are TRBV7-6 and TRBJ2-1; 9 bases are a match to TRBD2. This CDR3 contains 15 residues. With 4 bases clipped from V and 6 bases from J, the junction kept 7 bases outside the gene matches. Germline CDR1 reads SGHVS; CDR2 reads FNYEAQ. In nucleotides, the CDR3 is TGTGCCAGCAGCTACCTAGCGGGGCCCGGCAATGAGCAGTTCTTC. Encoded protein: CASSYLAGPGNEQFF.

The chain recombines TRBV6-5 with TRBJ1-1; 8 bases agree with TRBD1. Trimming at V came to 6 bases and at J to 7 bases, leaving 7 bases not matched to a gene. This CDR3 is built from 13 residues. The germline gives CDR1 MNHEY, CDR2 SVGAGI. CDR3 in DNA: TGTGCCAGCAGCTACAACAGGGGGAATGAAGCTTTCTTT. Its protein product is CASSYNRGNEAFF.

This clonotype was counted many times. The chain joins TRBV14 to TRBJ2-5; 12 bases map to TRBD1. CDR3 size: 16 residues. With V trimmed by 3 bases and J by 0 bases, 2 bases remained unmatched. CDR1 and CDR2 (germline): SGHDN, FVKESK. Here the CDR3 reads CASSQGTGGYQETQYF. For the CDR3, the DNA is TGTGCCAGCAGCCAGGGGACAGGGGGCTACCAAGAGACCCAGTACTTC.

This clonotype showed up many times. This chain joins TRBV12-3 or TRBV12-4 and TRBJ2-1; D is uncertain. V dropped 3 bases and J dropped 7 bases, with 10 bases sitting between them. This CDR3 is built from 13 residues. The CDR3 nucleotides read TGTGCCAGCAGTTTCCGGGTGGTGAATGAGCAGTTCTTC. It is translated as CASSFRVVNEQFF.

This clonotype occurred a few times. The chain joins TRBV6-2 or TRBV6-3 to TRBJ2-7; TRBD1 aligns across 7 bases. The V segment lost 6 bases and the J segment 3 bases; nucleotides outside the gene matches: 17. Germline-derived CDR1 and CDR2 are MNHEY and SVGEGT. The CDR3 consists of 17 residues. The CDR3: CASSRATGDAQFYEQYV. CDR3 nucleotide sequence: TGTGCCAGCAGCAGGGCCACAGGGGACGCACAGTTCTACGAGCAGTACGTC.

The V and J genes are TRBV27 and TRBJ1-5; D remains ambiguous. Germline CDR1 MNHEY, CDR2 SMNVEV (reference sequence). CDR3 length: 13 residues. V was pared by 5 bases and J by 4 bases, with 9 bases between. The CDR3 sequence: CASSTSLNQPQHF. In DNA, the CDR3 is TGTGCCAGCAGTACGTCTCTGAATCAGCCCCAGCATTTT.

The CDR3 here is CASSPLGPNNQPQHF. The CDR3 DNA reads TGTGCCAGCAGCCCCCTGGGACCGAACAATCAGCCCCAGCATTTT. The V gene is TRBV7-2, the J gene TRBJ1-5, with a weak D call TRBD1 (5 bases). The V end lost 5 bases, the J end lost 3 bases, and 14 bases lay between the germline ends. There are 15 residues in the CDR3. Germline values: CDR1 SGHTA, CDR2 FQGNSA.

The chain joins TRBV6-5 to TRBJ2-3; D is uncertain. The CDR3 spans 15 residues. The germline CDR1 and CDR2 sequences are MNHEY and SVGAGI. V was pared by 0 bases and J by 2 bases, with 9 bases between. CDR3 sequence: CASSYSPRSTDTQYF. The DNA of the CDR3 is TGTGCCAGCAGTTACTCCCCTAGATCCACAGATACGCAGTATTTT.

V and J are TRBV9 and TRBJ2-3; D may be TRBD2 (5 bases). The germline gives CDR1 SGDLS, CDR2 YYNGEE. The V gene lost 0 bases and the J gene lost 6 bases, with 11 bases spanning the gap. The CDR3 is made up of 14 amino acids. The CDR3 region is CASSVDRGSDTQYF. CDR3 bases: TGTGCCAGCAGCGTAGATCGGGGTAGCGATACGCAGTATTTT.

This CDR3 is CASSFLQGTGELFF. CDR3 nucleotide sequence: TGTGCCAGCAGCTTTTTACAGGGTACCGGGGAGCTGTTTTTT. The V and J genes are TRBV7-9 and TRBJ2-2; D perhaps matches TRBD1 (6 bases). The CDR3 consists of 14 residues. Germline V gene sequence: CDR1 SEHNR, CDR2 FQNEAQ (reference sequence). V lost 3 bases, J lost 5 bases, and 10 bases lay in between.

This chain joins TRBV4-3 and TRBJ2-7; tentatively, D is TRBD2 (6 bases). Looked up from germline, CDR1 is LGHNA and CDR2 is YSLEER. The CDR3 runs 15 residues. Trimming stripped 0 bases from V and 1 base from J, with 10 bases between. The CDR3 nucleotides are TGCGCCAGCAGCCAAGAGAGGAGGGGATCCTACGAGCAGTACTTC. Its protein product is CASSQERRGSYEQYF.

A few counts support this clonotype. This rearrangement joins TRBV27 to TRBJ1-5; D is possibly TRBD1 (6 bases). The CDR3 spans 13 residues. Germline CDR1 MNHEY, CDR2 SMNVEV (reference sequence). V lost 6 bases and J 5 bases, leaving 11 bases between the germline ends. CDR3 sequence (DNA): TGTGCCAGCAGCTTCACAGGGTATCAGCCCCAGCATTTT. This gives the protein CASSFTGYQPQHF.

This clonotype occurred a few times. CDR3 DNA: TGCGCCAGCAGCCCGGGCGGCAGTAGGGAGACCCAGTACTTC. Translating gives CASSPGGSRETQYF. This chain links TRBV5-1 with TRBJ2-5; no firm D call. The CDR3 length is 14 residues. Per the germline V gene, CDR1 is SGHRS and CDR2 is YFSETQ. V lost 4 bases, J lost 5 bases, and 15 bases lay in between.

The chain is built from TRBV7-9 and TRBJ2-1, with TRBD1 matching 8 bases. The CDR3 loop spans 15 amino acids. Unmatched junction bases numbered 8, after V lost 4 bases and J lost 6 bases. The germline V gene has CDR1 SEHNR and CDR2 FQNEAQ (reference sequence). CDR3 bases: TGTGCCAGCAGCTCGCTCCCCACAGGGGGCAATGAGCAGTTCTTC. Translating it yields CASSSLPTGGNEQFF. The variable domain in full, completed from reference TRBV7-9 and TRBJ2-1, reads DTGVSQNPRHKITKRGQNVTFRCDPISEHNRLYWYRQTLGQGPEFLTYFQNEAQLEKSRLLSDRFSAERPKGSFSTLEIQRTEQGDSAMYLCASSSLPTGGNEQFFGPGTRLTVL.

This chain links TRBV12-3 or TRBV12-4 with TRBJ2-2; unclear D gene. The germline V and J ends were trimmed by 6 bases and 1 base, with 15 bases remaining between them. CDR3 length: 16 residues. In DNA form, the CDR3 reads TGTGCCAGCAGCCGGGCCCGAATACTGAACACCGGGGAGCTGTTTTTT. Its protein product is CASSRARILNTGELFF.

In DNA form, the CDR3 reads TGTGCCAGCAGCTTAGGTTCTACGACAGCCGATACGCAGTATTTT. It yields the protein CASSLGSTTADTQYF. The chain is built from TRBV7-9 and TRBJ2-3; maybe TRBD1 (5 bases). Trimming took off 1 base at V and 6 bases at J, with 14 bases between the two ends. Germline V gene data show CDR1 as SEHNR and CDR2 as FQNEAQ (reference sequence). The CDR3 totals 15 residues.